This TCR beta chain was profiled in a study of beta chain features in type 1 diabetes. The wider study: The study found patients and healthy donors alike in age, gender and cell yields.

The sample holds one count of this clone. The antigen remains undetermined. Study findings and constraints: The similarity of naive, central memory and Treg TCRB repertoires appeared greater among patients than among healthy donors. TCRB CDR3s from Type 1 diabetes patients were moderately but significantly shorter in all four CD4+ subsets.

The germline V gene encodes CDR1 SGHDN and CDR2 FVKESK. Trimming stripped 0 bases from V and 4 bases from J, with 24 bases between. CDR3 size: 19 residues. The investigators reverse transcribed all of the isolated RNA, so they sequenced expressed TCRB transcripts. Using immunoSEQ multiplex PCR, the repertoire was profiled, and TCRdb retains in-frame clones only, with some absent. Of tens of thousands of clones listed, roughly 45% are singletons. The sequencing sample was made of stem cell memory CD4+ T cells from blood. This receptor was identified in a woman in her 30s in good health. This chain connects TRBV14 to TRBJ1-2; no firm D call. The CDR3 protein is CASSQEGEKSSRNFYGYTF. The CDR3, as DNA: TGTGCCAGCAGCCAAGAGGGCGAGAAATCCTCCCGGAATTTCTATGGCTACACCTTC.